Below, 20 T cell receptor beta chains from the same sample are listed, as sequenced in a study of T cell responses to AZD1222 COVID-19 vaccine. Generated by immunoSEQ multiplex PCR, the TCRdb table keeps only in-frame clones and is missing some. Of 210,000 or so clones in the sample, about 92% were seen once. This sample comprised peripheral blood, obtained on day 0 of MenACWY control vaccination. These receptor sequences come from an adult in good health.

V gene TRBV5-6 combines with J gene TRBJ1-2; D unresolved. The germline V gene encodes CDR1 SGHDT and CDR2 YYEEEE. CDR3 length: 13 residues. Trimming stripped 0 bases from V and 4 bases from J, with 7 bases between. The CDR3 reads CASSLELSYGYTF. The CDR3 DNA is TGTGCCAGCAGCTTGGAACTCTCCTATGGCTACACCTTC. The variable domain in full, with the rest retrieved from reference TRBV5-6 and TRBJ1-2, is DAGVTQSPTHLIKTRGQQVTLRCSPKSGHDTVSWYQQALGQGPQFIFQYYEEEERQRGNFPDRFSGHQFPNYSSELNVNALLLGDSALYLCASSLELSYGYTFGSGTRLTVV.

The chain joins TRBV6-2 or TRBV6-3 to TRBJ1-5; TRBD1 matches at 11 bases. Trimming at V came to 2 bases and at J to 2 bases, leaving 8 bases not matched to a gene. The CDR3 runs to 18 residues. Germline V lookup: CDR1 MNHEY, CDR2 SVGEGT. The DNA for the CDR3 is TGTGCCAGCAGTTACAAGCGGACAGGGGGCGGTGGCAATCAGCCCCAGCATTTT. Residues: CASSYKRTGGGGNQPQHF.

This clone has a single count. This chain links TRBV28 with TRBJ2-1, with TRBD1 as a possible D gene (5 bases). V gave up 5 bases and J gave up 6 bases, with 14 bases separating them. This CDR3 spans 14 amino acids. CDR1 is MDHEN, CDR2 SYDVKM, per germline. The CDR3 bases are TGTGCCAGCAGTCGAGGACAAGGGATCAATGAGCAGTTCTTC. Translating gives CASSRGQGINEQFF. Supplemented by reference TRBV28 and TRBJ2-1, the full variable domain reads DVKVTQSSRYLVKRTGEKVFLECVQDMDHENMFWYRQDPGLGLRLIYFSYDVKMKEKGDIPEGYSVSREKKERFSLILESASTNQTSMYLCASSRGQGINEQFFGPGTRLTVL.

The chain links TRBV12-3 or TRBV12-4 to TRBJ1-5, with D perhaps TRBD1 (5 bases). The CDR3 runs to 13 residues. Trimming stripped 7 bases from V and 5 bases from J, with 12 bases between. CDR3 nucleotide sequence: TGTGCCAGCAAAGGGACTGGCGATCAGCCCCAGCATTTT. Its translation: CASKGTGDQPQHF.

This rearrangement joins TRBV19 to TRBJ2-2; no clear D gene. There are 14 residues in the CDR3. Trimming took off 3 bases at V and 1 base at J, with 6 bases between the two ends. Germline CDR1 is LNHDA and CDR2 is SQIVND (reference sequence). CDR3 in amino acids: CASSMWGNTGELFF. The CDR3 nucleotides read TGTGCCAGTAGTATGTGGGGGAACACCGGGGAGCTGTTTTTT.

The chain combines TRBV3-1 (or the pseudogene TRBV3-2) with TRBJ1-2; no clear D. With 2 bases removed from V and 2 bases from J, the gap between germline ends came to 9 bases. The CDR3 runs 14 residues. CDR1 is LGHDT and CDR2 is YNNKEL in the germline V gene (reference sequence). The DNA of the CDR3 is TGTGCCAGCAGCCAAAAGGTGGTGAACTATGGCTACACCTTC. Translated, it gives CASSQKVVNYGYTF.

This clone is a singleton in its sample. The CDR3: CASSQVQKNTEAFF. The CDR3 DNA sequence: TGCGCCAGCAGCCAAGTCCAGAAGAACACTGAAGCTTTCTTT. The J gene is TRBJ1-1, the V gene TRBV4-3, with unresolved D. The ends were cut back, 1 base at V and 1 base at J, with 7 bases in the middle. Germline lookup yields CDR1 LGHNA and CDR2 YSLEER. The CDR3 has 14 residues.

The chain recombines TRBV19 with TRBJ1-6; D not resolved. The CDR3 contains 14 residues. V dropped 6 bases and J dropped 10 bases, with 16 bases sitting between them. Looked up from germline, CDR1 is LNHDA and CDR2 is SQIVND (reference sequence). Here the CDR3 reads CASRGMSERSPLHF. CDR3 nucleotide sequence: TGTGCCAGTAGGGGTATGAGTGAGCGGTCACCCCTCCACTTT.

The genes are TRBV6-4 and TRBJ2-3, with 10 bases that match TRBD2. CDR3 size: 15 residues. Germline V CDR1 and CDR2: MRHNA, SNTAGT. Trimming cost V 3 bases and J 3 bases; bases outside gene matches: 3. As DNA, the CDR3 is TGTGCCAGCAGTGATACTAGCGGGGTGACAGATACGCAGTATTTT. Translating it yields CASSDTSGVTDTQYF.

The V and J genes are TRBV5-5 and TRBJ1-1; D not certain. Germline assignment: CDR1 SGHKS and CDR2 YYEKEE (reference sequence). The CDR3 runs 12 residues. Deletions cut 0 bases from V and 8 bases from J, with 8 bases between. The CDR3 loop reads CASSLVVREAFF. The CDR3 DNA sequence: TGTGCCAGCAGCTTGGTGGTGAGGGAAGCTTTCTTT.

The V gene is TRBV11-2, the J gene TRBJ2-7, with TRBD1 identical over 7 bases. Germline V gives CDR1 SGHAT, CDR2 FQNNGV. The CDR3 runs to 12 residues. Trimming removed 5 bases from V and 5 bases from J; junction bases left unmatched: 3. The CDR3 sequence is CASSDRVHEQYF. The CDR3 nucleotides read TGTGCCAGCAGCGACAGGGTCCACGAGCAGTACTTC.

The chain recombines TRBV29-1 with TRBJ2-2, with D possibly TRBD1 on 5 matching bases. Germline V gives CDR1 SQVTM, CDR2 ANQGSEA. This CDR3 contains 14 residues. V gave up 4 bases and J gave up 0 bases, with 9 bases separating them. CDR3 protein: CSVARRANTGELFF. CDR3 nucleotide sequence: TGCAGCGTTGCCCGCAGGGCGAACACCGGGGAGCTGTTTTTT.

The chain combines TRBV19 with TRBJ2-3, with 13 positions matching TRBD2. Per germline, CDR1 LNHDA and CDR2 SQIVND (reference sequence). V lost 0 bases and J lost 4; bases outside the gene matches: 1. CDR3 length: 16 amino acids. The CDR3 region has the DNA TGTGCCAGTAGTATAGATGGGACTAGCGGGGCAGATACGCAGTATTTT. Protein product: CASSIDGTSGADTQYF.

The chain couples TRBV12-3 or TRBV12-4 to TRBJ2-2, with D possibly being TRBD1 or TRBD2 (5 bases each). Trimming pared 6 bases from V and 7 bases from J, leaving 12 bases between. This CDR3 region has 13 residues. The chain's CDR3 is CASSLGAGGELFF. The CDR3 bases are TGTGCCAGCAGCCTCGGGGCTGGCGGGGAGCTGTTTTTT.

The J gene is TRBJ1-3, the V gene TRBV12-5; D ambiguous. V lost 0 bases to trimming and J lost 4 bases, with 10 bases between them. The CDR3 loop spans 15 amino acids. Germline-derived CDR1 and CDR2 are LGHNT and FRNRAP. The CDR3 DNA is TGTGCTAGTGGTTTGGTCCTAAGTCAGGGAAACACCATATATTTT. Amino acid sequence: CASGLVLSQGNTIYF.

CDR3 sequence reads: CASSQPQGGADTEAFF. The CDR3 coding sequence is TGTGCCAGCAGCCAACCACAGGGTGGAGCGGACACTGAAGCTTTCTTT. V is TRBV3-1 (or the pseudogene TRBV3-2) and J is TRBJ1-1; TRBD1 might be the D (6 bases). The CDR3 contains 16 residues. From germline, CDR1 is LGHDT and CDR2 YNNKEL (reference sequence). V was cut by 2 bases and J by 3 bases, with 16 bases left in between.

The genes are TRBV28 and TRBJ2-3; unclear D gene. CDR1 and CDR2 from the germline V gene are MDHEN and SYDVKM. This CDR3 contains 13 residues. V dropped 8 bases and J dropped 0 bases, with 9 bases sitting between them. The CDR3 reads CASSVSSTDTQYF. Here the CDR3 DNA reads TGTGCCAGCTCAGTATCTAGCACAGATACGCAGTATTTT.

This chain connects TRBV28 to TRBJ2-7; D unclear. CDR3 length: 12 amino acids. The V end was cut by 3 bases, the J end by 6 bases, with 9 bases between. Germline V gene sequence: CDR1 MDHEN, CDR2 SYDVKM. CDR3 coding DNA: TGTGCCAGCAGTTTGCTTCTGGGCGAGCAGTACTTC. Translation gives CASSLLLGEQYF.

This chain connects TRBV19 to TRBJ1-4; D not resolved. Germline assignment: CDR1 LNHDA and CDR2 SQIVND (reference sequence). V lost 3 bases and J 5 bases, leaving 10 bases between the germline ends. CDR3 length: 14 amino acids. CDR3 nucleotide sequence: TGTGCCAGTAGTATTGGGAGAAAGAATGAAAAACTGTTTTTT. This translates into CASSIGRKNEKLFF.

This chain connects TRBV5-1 to TRBJ2-2; 8 positions agree with TRBD2. Per the germline V gene, CDR1 is SGHRS and CDR2 is YFSETQ. V shed 1 base and J 7 bases; nucleotides not matched to a gene: 15. This CDR3 is built from 18 residues. CDR3 coding DNA: TGCGCCAGCAGCTTGAATGTGGCCGGGGGGGGCCGCGGCGGGGAGCTGTTTTTT. It codes for CASSLNVAGGGRGGELFF.